A single sample gave rise to the 8 T cell receptor beta chains below, sequenced in a study of blood T cell repertoires in COVID-19. Libraries were prepared by immunoSEQ multiplex PCR; TCRdb keeps only in-frame clonotypes and omits some of them. The sample carries a few hundred thousand clones, approximately 86% recorded once. Sequencing was performed on peripheral blood. Every receptor here comes from a man aged 18 to 35 with active or convalescent COVID-19.

V usage is TRBV19 and J usage is TRBJ2-2; tentative D call: TRBD2 (5 bases). Germline-derived CDR1 and CDR2 are LNHDA and SQIVND (reference sequence). There are 13 residues in the CDR3. Trimming removed 4 bases from V and 8 bases from J, with 11 bases in between. Here the CDR3 DNA reads TGTGCCAGTAGTACTCCGGGAAGGGGGGAGCTGTTTTTT. Translating it yields CASSTPGRGELFF.

The genes are TRBV2 and TRBJ2-5; D unresolved. Trimming left V 4 bases short and J 3 bases short, with 6 bases between. The germline gives CDR1 SNHLY, CDR2 FYNNEI. The CDR3 length is 12 residues. The CDR3 DNA reads TGTGCCAGCAGTGTAACTAAAGAGACCCAGTACTTC. Translation: CASSVTKETQYF.

V is TRBV10-1 and J is TRBJ1-2; D is unclear. This CDR3 region has 11 residues. The germline CDR1 and CDR2 sequences are WNHNN and SYGVQD (reference sequence). The ends were cut back, 9 bases at V and 5 bases at J, with 10 bases in the middle. CDR3 loop: CARRTGYGYTF. CDR3 DNA sequence: TGCGCCAGAAGGACGGGGTATGGCTACACCTTC.

The chain employs TRBV6-2 or TRBV6-3 and TRBJ2-7, with D possibly being TRBD1 (7 bases). Per germline, CDR1 MNHEY and CDR2 SVGEGT. The germline V and J ends were trimmed by 6 bases and 3 bases, with 18 bases remaining between them. The CDR3 loop spans 15 amino acids. CDR3 bases: TGTGCCAGCAGCACTTATGGGGGGACAGACTACGAGCAGTACTTC. The encoded protein is CASSTYGGTDYEQYF.

The chain uses TRBV7-2 and TRBJ2-1; 10 bases line up with TRBD2. V was pared by 0 bases and J by 0 bases, with 2 bases of the junction left unmatched. The germline V gene has CDR1 SGHTA and CDR2 FQGNSA. The length of the CDR3 is 17 residues. CDR3 loop: CASSLAPSGSSYNEQFF. CDR3 nucleotide sequence: TGTGCCAGCAGCTTAGCGCCTAGCGGGAGCTCCTACAATGAGCAGTTCTTC.

The chain joins TRBV19 to TRBJ2-1; TRBD2 matches at 7 bases. Per germline, CDR1 LNHDA and CDR2 SQIVND (reference sequence). CDR3 length: 15 amino acids. V shed 3 bases and J 3 bases; nucleotides not matched to a gene: 5. The CDR3 DNA sequence: TGTGCCAGTAGTATTTTCCGGGACTACTACAATGAGCAGTTCTTC. It encodes CASSIFRDYYNEQFF.

A note on this clone: Other DNA sequences in this sample translate to the same CDR3. CDR3 in amino acids: CASSIGQGAYEQYF. CDR3 nucleotides: TGTGCCAGTAGTATCGGTCAGGGGGCCTACGAGCAGTACTTC. V usage is TRBV19 and J usage is TRBJ2-7, with 7 bases lining up with TRBD1. Per the germline V gene, CDR1 is LNHDA and CDR2 is SQIVND (reference sequence). CDR3 length: 14 residues. V was pared by 3 bases and J by 2 bases, with 4 bases of the junction left unmatched.

This clone has just one count. J is TRBJ2-5 and V is TRBV11-3, with 12 bases identical to TRBD2. Per the germline V gene, CDR1 is SGHNT and CDR2 is YENEEA. V shed 3 bases and J 5 bases; nucleotides not matched to a gene: 13. The CDR3 runs to 18 residues. CDR3 DNA sequence: TGTGCCAGCAGCTTGGGGGTTGGACTAGCGGGATCGAGTGAGACCCAGTACTTC. Encoded protein: CASSLGVGLAGSSETQYF.